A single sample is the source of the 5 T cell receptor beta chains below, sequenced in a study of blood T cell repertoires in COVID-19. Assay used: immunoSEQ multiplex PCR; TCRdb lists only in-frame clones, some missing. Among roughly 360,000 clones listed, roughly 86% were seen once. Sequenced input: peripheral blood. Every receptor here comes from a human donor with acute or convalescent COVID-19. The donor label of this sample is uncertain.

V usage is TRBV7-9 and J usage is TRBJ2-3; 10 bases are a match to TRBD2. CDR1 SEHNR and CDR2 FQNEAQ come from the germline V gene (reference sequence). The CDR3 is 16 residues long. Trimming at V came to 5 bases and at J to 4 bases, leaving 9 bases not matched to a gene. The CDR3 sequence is CASSPRERGGADTQYF. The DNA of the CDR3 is TGTGCCAGCAGCCCACGGGAGCGGGGGGGCGCAGATACGCAGTATTTT. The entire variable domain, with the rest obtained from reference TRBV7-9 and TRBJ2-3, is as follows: DTGVSQNPRHKITKRGQNVTFRCDPISEHNRLYWYRQTLGQGPEFLTYFQNEAQLEKSRLLSDRFSAERPKGSFSTLEIQRTEQGDSAMYLCASSPRERGGADTQYFGPGTRLTVL.

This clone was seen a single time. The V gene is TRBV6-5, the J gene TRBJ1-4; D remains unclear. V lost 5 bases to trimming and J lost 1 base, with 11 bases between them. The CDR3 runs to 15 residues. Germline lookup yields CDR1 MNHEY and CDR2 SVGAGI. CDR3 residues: CASSHPPGTNEKLFF. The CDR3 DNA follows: TGTGCCAGCAGTCACCCTCCAGGAACTAATGAAAAACTGTTTTTT.

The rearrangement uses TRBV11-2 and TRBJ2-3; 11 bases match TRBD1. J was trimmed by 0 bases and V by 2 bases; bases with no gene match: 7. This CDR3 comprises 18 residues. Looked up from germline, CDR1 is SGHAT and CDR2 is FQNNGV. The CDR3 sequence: CASSLRTGGWTSTDTQYF. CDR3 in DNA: TGTGCCAGCAGCTTAAGGACAGGGGGCTGGACTAGCACAGATACGCAGTATTTT. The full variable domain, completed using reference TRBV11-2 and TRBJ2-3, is EAGVAQSPRYKIIEKRQSVAFWCNPISGHATLYWYQQILGQGPKLLIQFQNNGVVDDSQLPKDRFSAERLKGVDSTLKIQPAKLEDSAVYLCASSLRTGGWTSTDTQYFGPGTRLTVL.

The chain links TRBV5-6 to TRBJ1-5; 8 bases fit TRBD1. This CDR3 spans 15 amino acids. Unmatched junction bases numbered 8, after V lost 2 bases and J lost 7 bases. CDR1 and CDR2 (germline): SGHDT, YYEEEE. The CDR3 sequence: CASSFFDRGRQPQHF. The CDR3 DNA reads TGTGCCAGCAGCTTTTTCGACAGGGGACGCCAGCCCCAGCATTTT.

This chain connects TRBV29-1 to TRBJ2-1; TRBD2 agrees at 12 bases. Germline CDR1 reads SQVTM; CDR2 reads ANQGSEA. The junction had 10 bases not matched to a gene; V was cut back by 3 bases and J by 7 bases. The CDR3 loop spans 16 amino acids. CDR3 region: CSVERGLAGTLNEQFF. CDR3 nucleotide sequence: TGCAGCGTTGAGCGTGGACTAGCGGGAACGCTTAATGAGCAGTTCTTC.